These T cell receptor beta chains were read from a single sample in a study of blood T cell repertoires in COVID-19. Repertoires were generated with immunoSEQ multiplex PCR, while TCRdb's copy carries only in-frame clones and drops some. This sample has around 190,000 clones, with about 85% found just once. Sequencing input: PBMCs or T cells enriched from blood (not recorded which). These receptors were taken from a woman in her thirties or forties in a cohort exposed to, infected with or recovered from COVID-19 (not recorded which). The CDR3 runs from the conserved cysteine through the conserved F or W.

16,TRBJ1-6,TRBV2,CASSDWGLSNNSPLHF
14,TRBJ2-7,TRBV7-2,CASSRTSGSYEQYF
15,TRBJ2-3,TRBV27,CASSSSVGAADTQYF
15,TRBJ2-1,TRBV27,CASSLRGFSYNEQFF
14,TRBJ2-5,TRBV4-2,CASSQDHSTETQYF
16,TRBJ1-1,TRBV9,CASSARPGQRNTEAFF
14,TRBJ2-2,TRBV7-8,CASSSGQSTGELFF
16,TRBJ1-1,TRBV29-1,CSVSRPGTGGYTEAFF
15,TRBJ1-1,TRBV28,CASSLGRGRSTEAFF
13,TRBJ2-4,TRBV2,CAPYTGGKNIQYF
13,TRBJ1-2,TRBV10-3,CAIRPTGDGGYTF
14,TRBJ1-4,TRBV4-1,CASSPRRFGEKLFF
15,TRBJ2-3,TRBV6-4,CASSEDSGSTDTQYF
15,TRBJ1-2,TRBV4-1,CASSREAGGDYGYTF
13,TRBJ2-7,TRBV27,CASSLGTTYEQYF
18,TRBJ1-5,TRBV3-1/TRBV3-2,CASSQVRDRGGGNQPQHF
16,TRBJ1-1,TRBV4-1,CASSQDRRELQSEAFF
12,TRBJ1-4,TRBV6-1,CASSEAVGKLFF
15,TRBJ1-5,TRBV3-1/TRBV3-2,CASSRDRGRNQPQHF
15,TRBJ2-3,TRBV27,CASSSLAGLLDTQYF
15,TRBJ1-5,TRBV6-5,CASRRLQGSGQPQHF
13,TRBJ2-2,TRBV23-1,CASRRTPTGELFF
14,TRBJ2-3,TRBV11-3,CASSLEAGTDTQYF
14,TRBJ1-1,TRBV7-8,CASTPDRMNTEAFF
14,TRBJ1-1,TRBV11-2,CASSLGRGNTEAFF
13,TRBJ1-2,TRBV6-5,CASSYGTYYGYTF
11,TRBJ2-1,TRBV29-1,CSVRRDNEQFF
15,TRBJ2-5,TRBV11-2,CASSSTSGGGSSQYF
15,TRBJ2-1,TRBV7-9,CASSAPTRGSNEQFF
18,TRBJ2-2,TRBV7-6,CASSLEDRVYPYTGELFF
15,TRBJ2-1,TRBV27,CASSRAGTRSNEQFF
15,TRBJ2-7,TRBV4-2,CASSQRSGSSYEQYF
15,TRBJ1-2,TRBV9,CASSVGQGAEYGYTF
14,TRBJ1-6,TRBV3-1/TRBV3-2,CASSQRQGSSPLHF
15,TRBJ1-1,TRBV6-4,CASSEGPGQNTEAFF
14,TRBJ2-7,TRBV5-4,CASTSRDRSPEQYF
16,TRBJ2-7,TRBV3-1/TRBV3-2,CASSQGPSGGAYEQYF
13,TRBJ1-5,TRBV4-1,CASSQTGPQPQHF
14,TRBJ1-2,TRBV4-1,CASSHVSADSGYTF
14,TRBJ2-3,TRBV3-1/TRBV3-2,CASSRTSDTDTQYF
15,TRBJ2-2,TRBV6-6,CASSNGQHSTGELFF
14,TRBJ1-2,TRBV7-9,CASSFSEGVYGYTF
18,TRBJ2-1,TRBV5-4,CASSLGGGTSGGSGEQFF
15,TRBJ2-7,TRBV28,CASSLSVSGGSEQYF
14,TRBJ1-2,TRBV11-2,CASSLGPGGYGYTF
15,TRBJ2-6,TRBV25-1,CASSLDQAGANVLTF
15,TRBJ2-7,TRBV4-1,CASSQDSRGNNEQYF
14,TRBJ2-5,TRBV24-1,CATSDLGLAGTQYF
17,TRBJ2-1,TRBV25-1,CASSTRGGWLLRAEQFF
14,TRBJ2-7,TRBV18,CASSPGIGGYEQYF
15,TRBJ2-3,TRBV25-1,CASSEWRWGTDTQYF
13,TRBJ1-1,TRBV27,CASSLTANTEAFF
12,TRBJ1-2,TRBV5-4,CASSSGGGGYTF
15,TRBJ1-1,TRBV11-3,CASSLGGRGSTEAFF